One and the same sample provided the 17 T cell receptor beta chains below, sequenced in a study of PD-L1 blockade in urothelial cancer. Sample time point: pretreatment peripheral blood. The assay was immunoSEQ multiplex PCR, and TCRdb's table has in-frame clones only and misses some. Here the sample spans 30,000 to 40,000 clones, approximately 91% being singletons. The starting material was PBMCs, obtained around atezolizumab (anti-PD-L1) treatment. The source is a woman aged 55-70 years with urothelial cancer.

V is TRBV7-9 and J is TRBJ2-2, with D perhaps matching TRBD1 (6 bases). CDR1 is SEHNR, CDR2 FQNEAQ, per germline (reference sequence). This CDR3 region has 15 residues. With 7 bases removed from V and 1 base from J, the gap between germline ends came to 13 bases. CDR3 protein: CASTSGTRNTGELFF. The DNA for the CDR3 is TGTGCCAGCACCTCAGGGACAAGGAACACCGGGGAGCTGTTTTTT.

Written as DNA, the CDR3 is TGCAGCGTTTTAATTTGGGGGCTACGACAGACGGGGACCGGGGAGCTGTTTTTT. Protein product: CSVLIWGLRQTGTGELFF. The chain carries TRBV29-1 and TRBJ2-2, with D perhaps matching TRBD1 (6 bases). The germline V gene has CDR1 SQVTM and CDR2 ANQGSEA. The CDR3 is 18 amino acids. V dropped 5 bases and J dropped 5 bases, with 27 bases sitting between them.

The rearrangement links TRBV7-9 to TRBJ1-5, with D possibly being TRBD1 (5 bases). The length of the CDR3 is 14 residues. V lost 3 bases to trimming and J lost 7 bases, with 13 bases between them. The V gene's germline CDR1 is SEHNR and CDR2 FQNEAQ (reference sequence). The CDR3 is CASSLLTVNQPQHF. The CDR3 coding sequence is TGTGCCAGCAGCTTGTTGACAGTGAACCAGCCCCAGCATTTT.

The chain combines TRBV4-2 with TRBJ2-2; 12 nucleotides align to TRBD2. This CDR3 is built from 17 residues. V shed 4 bases, J shed 5 bases, and the junction held 8 bases outside the gene matches. Germline V gives CDR1 LGHNA, CDR2 YNFKEQ. The CDR3 DNA follows: TGTGCCAGCAGCCTCACACTAGCGGGAGGTCGAACCGGGGAGCTGTTTTTT. Translation gives CASSLTLAGGRTGELFF.

The V call is TRBV11-2, the J call TRBJ2-7; D remains ambiguous. Germline assignment: CDR1 SGHAT and CDR2 FQNNGV. The CDR3 contains 13 residues. Trimming cost V 5 bases and J 4 bases, with 12 bases left between them. CDR3 nucleotides: TGTGCCAGCAGCCACCGTATTGAGTACGAGCAGTACTTC. This codes for CASSHRIEYEQYF.

The rearrangement uses TRBV25-1 and TRBJ2-7; TRBD2 aligns across 9 bases. V gave up 1 base and J gave up 0 bases; unmatched junction bases: 10. Germline values: CDR1 MGHDK, CDR2 SYGVNS. This CDR3 has 18 residues. CDR3 sequence reads: CASSELGASGASSYEQYF. As DNA, the CDR3 is TGTGCCAGCAGTGAATTGGGGGCTAGCGGGGCCAGCTCCTACGAGCAGTACTTC.

The J gene is TRBJ2-5, the V gene TRBV5-1; 8 bases map to TRBD2. The J segment lost 3 bases and the V segment lost 2 bases, leaving 6 bases of the junction unmatched. Germline loops: CDR1 SGHRS, CDR2 YFSETQ. The CDR3 runs to 15 residues. CDR3 protein: CASSFAGGREETQYF. The CDR3 DNA reads TGCGCCAGCAGCTTCGCGGGAGGCCGGGAAGAGACCCAGTACTTC.

This rearrangement joins TRBV27 to TRBJ2-3, with D perhaps TRBD1 (5 bases). The CDR3 covers 14 residues. Trimming removed 3 bases at V and 2 bases at J, with 9 bases between. The germline gives CDR1 MNHEY, CDR2 SMNVEV (reference sequence). The CDR3 loop is CASSLGQTTDTQYF. In DNA, the CDR3 is TGTGCCAGCAGTTTGGGGCAGACCACAGATACGCAGTATTTT.

The chain has TRBV4-2 and TRBJ1-1; D may be TRBD1 (6 bases). CDR1 is LGHNA and CDR2 is YNFKEQ in the germline V gene. The germline V and J ends were trimmed by 2 bases and 0 bases, with 16 bases remaining between them. The CDR3 consists of 17 residues. CDR3: CASSQRTAGAMNTEAFF. The CDR3 DNA reads TGTGCCAGCAGCCAACGGACAGCCGGAGCCATGAACACTGAAGCTTTCTTT.

The genes are TRBV20-1 and TRBJ1-1, with D hard to call. The V end lost 7 bases, the J end lost 10 bases, and 10 bases lay between the germline ends. This CDR3 is built from 9 residues. The germline CDR1 and CDR2 sequences are DFQATT and SNEGSKA (reference sequence). CDR3 nucleotide sequence: TGCAGTGTCAGGACTAGAGCTTTCTTT. Its protein product is CSVRTRAFF.

The chain joins TRBV2 to TRBJ2-5; D remains ambiguous. This CDR3 contains 12 residues. Germline CDR1 and CDR2: SNHLY and FYNNEI. Trimming cost V 4 bases and J 5 bases, with 8 bases left between them. The CDR3 nucleotides read TGTGCCAGCAGTGGGGCTCGGGAGACCCAGTACTTC. Its protein product is CASSGARETQYF.

The chain combines TRBV28 with TRBJ1-5; 8 bases are a match to TRBD1. The germline V gene has CDR1 MDHEN and CDR2 SYDVKM. This CDR3 has 15 residues. V lost 7 bases and J lost 3; bases outside the gene matches: 8. The CDR3 sequence is CASTTTGEANQPQHF. The CDR3 DNA reads as TGTGCCAGCACCACGACAGGGGAAGCCAATCAGCCCCAGCATTTT.

This chain links TRBV7-9 with TRBJ2-7; TRBD2 agrees at 15 bases. Germline CDR1 SEHNR, CDR2 FQNEAQ (reference sequence). Trimming took 5 bases from V and 7 from J; bases not matched to a gene: 6. The CDR3 has 15 amino acids. CDR3 coding DNA: TGTGCCAGCAGCCCAGGGACTAGCGGGAGGAGAGAGCAGTACTTC. Translation gives CASSPGTSGRREQYF. Complete variable domain (other parts from reference TRBV7-9 and TRBJ2-7): DTGVSQNPRHKITKRGQNVTFRCDPISEHNRLYWYRQTLGQGPEFLTYFQNEAQLEKSRLLSDRFSAERPKGSFSTLEIQRTEQGDSAMYLCASSPGTSGRREQYFGPGTRLTVT.

This clone was found once. The CDR3 loop reads CASSPDRNYGYTF. The CDR3 region has the DNA TGTGCCAGCTCACCGGACAGGAACTATGGCTACACCTTC. The V and J genes are TRBV18 and TRBJ1-2; 7 bases map to TRBD1. V was clipped by 3 bases and J by 2 bases; unmatched bases: 0. The CDR3 consists of 13 residues. The V gene's germline CDR1 is KGHSH and CDR2 LQKENI.

The chain carries TRBV27 and TRBJ2-7; D perhaps matches TRBD1 (6 bases). Germline V gives CDR1 MNHEY, CDR2 SMNVEV (reference sequence). V lost 3 bases to trimming and J lost 0 bases, with 15 bases between them. The CDR3 length is 16 residues. CDR3 protein: CASSFNGGQFSYEQYF. In DNA, the CDR3 is TGTGCCAGCAGTTTCAACGGAGGACAGTTCTCCTACGAGCAGTACTTC.

The chain uses TRBV5-4 and TRBJ2-4, with TRBD1 identical over 10 bases. V was pared by 4 bases and J by 2 bases, with 3 bases of the junction left unmatched. The CDR3 covers 15 residues. CDR1 is SGHNT, CDR2 YYREEE, per germline (reference sequence). The CDR3 coding sequence is TGTGCCAGCAGCGAGGACAGGGGGTCCAAAAACATTCAGTACTTC. As protein: CASSEDRGSKNIQYF.

J is TRBJ2-1 and V is TRBV7-8, with D perhaps matching TRBD2 (6 bases). This CDR3 has 16 residues. CDR1 SGHVS and CDR2 FQNEAQ come from the germline V gene. V shed 2 bases and J shed 9 bases, with 20 bases lying between them. This CDR3 is CASSLFVAGRGIEQFF. The CDR3 DNA reads as TGTGCCAGCAGCTTATTTGTCGCGGGAAGAGGGATTGAGCAGTTCTTC.